This T cell receptor beta chain was sequenced in a study of T cell changes during pregnancy in multiple sclerosis. Sequenced by immunoSEQ multiplex PCR; TCRdb stores in-frame clones only, minus some. Of under 35,000 clones listed, around 91% were seen once; the top ten hold 5% to 7.5%. J was trimmed by 8 bases and V by 3 bases; bases with no gene match: 5. In germline, CDR1 is ENHRY, CDR2 SYGVKD. This CDR3 has 14 amino acids. The chain combines TRBV10-3 with TRBJ1-5; 9 bases match TRBD1. The material sequenced was CD8+ T cells from peripheral blood mononuclear cells, taken in the second trimester of pregnancy. This TCR was sampled from a female donor with multiple sclerosis, enrolled in a pregnancy study. Here the CDR3 reads CAISDPTGGEPQHF. DNA of the CDR3: TGTGCCATCAGTGATCCAACAGGGGGCGAGCCCCAGCATTTT.